The present entry profiles one T cell receptor (beta chain) with its context. Antigen: not known. The data stem from a study of post-analysis software for immune sequencing data. General study results and limits: The study found TRBV5-6, TRBV5-1 and TRBV20-1 among roughly 5 TRBV segments more frequent in patients than controls. Samples from a shared batch, those prepared together, strongly co-clustered by F measure.

cDNA libraries for TCR beta contained unique molecular identifiers. TCRdb recomputed calls from the PCR reads with MiXCR, one row per CDR3 protein. The top ten clones hold roughly 1.7% of a sample with roughly 620,000 distinct CDR3 sequences, roughly 45% of them seen once. V lost 4 bases and J lost 6; bases outside the gene matches: 18. The germline CDR1 and CDR2 sequences are DFQATT and SNEGSKA (reference sequence). This CDR3 has 18 amino acids. This clonotype was obtained from a girl between 10 and 17 years old with multiple sclerosis. Sequencing input: blood. The chain is built from TRBV20-1 and TRBJ2-3; TRBD2 matches 11 bases. The CDR3 DNA is TGCAGTGCTATTGCCCTTAGCGGGGGGGCGGACGTTCCTGATACGCAGTATTTT. Translated: CSAIALSGGADVPDTQYF.